This T cell receptor (beta chain) originates from a study of T cells in Graves' hyperthyroidism and ophthalmopathy. Study-level findings and limits: Most clonotypes expanded in the thyroid (above 0.001) were also present in blood.

The CDR3 spans 13 residues. Between the trimmed V and J ends, which lost 3 bases and 7 bases, there was a span of 12 bases. Amplified TCR beta CDR3 regions derived from RNA transcripts. Initially, a first-round RT-PCR of the TCR CDR3 employed the HTBI primer set. Each CDR3 protein is one row after TCRdb ran MiXCR on the multiplex PCR reads. The table has fewer than 250,000 distinct CDR3 sequences, 16% seen once. PBMCs were derived from roughly 10 ml fresh peripheral blood. On this clonotype itself: Antigen specificity is unknown.

Material: blood. This TCR came from a woman aged 18-30 years with Graves' ophthalmopathy. The gene calls are TRBV12-3 or TRBV12-4 and TRBJ1-1; D unresolved. This CDR3 is CASSFGQDGEAFF. The CDR3 coding sequence is TGTGCCAGCAGTTTCGGCCAGGACGGTGAAGCTTTCTTT.